This record covers a single T cell receptor beta chain. The sample comes from a study of T cells in Graves' hyperthyroidism and ophthalmopathy. Patients were excluded because of uncontrolled infection, other autoimmune disease, pregnancy or lactation. Diagnosis relied on clinical symptoms, serum thyroxine and TRAb, thyroid ultrasound and orbital computed tomography. TCR beta CDR3 region amplification was performed from RNA transcripts. The TCR CDR3 was amplified in a first-round RT-PCR using the HTBI primer set. From the multiplex PCR reads, TCRdb called clonotypes with MiXCR, one entry per CDR3 protein. The top ten clones hold 6.5% to 10% of a sample with 250,000 to 300,000 distinct CDR3 sequences, 13% of them seen once. Per germline, CDR1 PRHDT and CDR2 FYEKMQ (reference sequence). V was clipped by 1 base and J by 6 bases, with 15 bases between them. The CDR3 loop spans 15 amino acids.

The chain combines TRBV13 with TRBJ1-1; perhaps TRBD1 as D (6 bases). Sequencing used blood. The TCR comes from a woman aged 25 to 39 with Graves' hyperthyroidism that later progressed to Graves' ophthalmopathy. The CDR3 DNA is TGTGCCAGCAGCTTAGCTTCACGGGGGCACGCTGAAGCTTTCTTT. Its protein product is CASSLASRGHAEAFF.